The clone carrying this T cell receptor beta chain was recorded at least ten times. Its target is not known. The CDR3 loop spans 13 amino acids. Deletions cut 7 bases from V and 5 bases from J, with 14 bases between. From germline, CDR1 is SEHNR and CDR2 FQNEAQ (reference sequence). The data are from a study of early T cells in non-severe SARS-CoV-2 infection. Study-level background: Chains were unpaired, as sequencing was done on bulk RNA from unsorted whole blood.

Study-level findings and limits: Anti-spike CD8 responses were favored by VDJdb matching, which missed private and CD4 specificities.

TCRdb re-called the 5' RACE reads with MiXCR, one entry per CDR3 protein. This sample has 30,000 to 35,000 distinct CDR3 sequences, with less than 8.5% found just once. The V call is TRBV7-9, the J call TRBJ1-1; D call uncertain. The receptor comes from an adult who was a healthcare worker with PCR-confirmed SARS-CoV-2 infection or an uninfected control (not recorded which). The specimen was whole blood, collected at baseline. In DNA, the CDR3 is TGTGCCAGCACCCCAACCTTGACAACTGAAGCTTTCTTT. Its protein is CASTPTLTTEAFF. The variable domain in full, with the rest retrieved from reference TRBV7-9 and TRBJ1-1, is DTGVSQNPRHKITKRGQNVTFRCDPISEHNRLYWYRQTLGQGPEFLTYFQNEAQLEKSRLLSDRFSAERPKGSFSTLEIQRTEQGDSAMYLCASTPTLTTEAFFGQGTRLTVV.